This TCR beta chain was sequenced during a study of pediatric ulcerative colitis. Study findings and constraints: Ulcerative colitis patients shared more blood-rectal clones than controls. Substantially fewer templates came from two patients' blood samples.

This CDR3 contains 16 residues. Germline V gene sequence: CDR1 SGHNT, CDR2 YYREEE (reference sequence). The trim removed 4 bases at V and 6 bases at J, leaving 7 bases unmatched. Regarding this clone: What it binds is not known. The same CDR3 can be traced to other DNA sequences in this sample.

The rectum was sampled with one to two pinch biopsies at colonoscopy. This table comes from immunoSEQ multiplex PCR, and its TCRdb copy is limited to in-frame clones, with some not included. The sample includes around 12,000 clones, roughly 80% seen only once; the top ten take approximately 4.2%. What was sequenced was gut tissue. The chain employs TRBV5-4 and TRBJ2-3; 14 bases align to TRBD2. This receptor was identified in a boy between 10 and 17 years old who was a control in a study of pediatric ulcerative colitis. CDR3 loop: CASSARLAGGTDTQYF. CDR3 nucleotides: TGTGCCAGCAGCGCTCGACTAGCGGGAGGGACCGATACGCAGTATTTT.